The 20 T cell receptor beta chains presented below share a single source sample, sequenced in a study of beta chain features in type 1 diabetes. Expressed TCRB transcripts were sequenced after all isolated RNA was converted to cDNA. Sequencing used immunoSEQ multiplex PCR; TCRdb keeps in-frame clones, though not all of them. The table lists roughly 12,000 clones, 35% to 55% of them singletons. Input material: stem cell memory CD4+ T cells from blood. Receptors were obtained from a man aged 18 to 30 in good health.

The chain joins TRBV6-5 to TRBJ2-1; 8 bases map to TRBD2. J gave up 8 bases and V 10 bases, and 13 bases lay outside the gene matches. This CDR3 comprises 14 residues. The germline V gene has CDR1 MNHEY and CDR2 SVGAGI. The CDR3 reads CATYAGGRSHEQFF. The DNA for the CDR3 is TGTGCCACCTACGCGGGGGGACGGTCCCATGAGCAGTTCTTC.

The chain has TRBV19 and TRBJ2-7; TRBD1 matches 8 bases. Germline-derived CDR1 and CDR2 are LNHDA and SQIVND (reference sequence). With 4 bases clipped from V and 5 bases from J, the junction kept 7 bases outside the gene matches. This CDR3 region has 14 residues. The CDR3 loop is CASSTGDRWDEQYF. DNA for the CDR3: TGTGCCAGTAGTACAGGGGACAGGTGGGACGAGCAGTACTTC. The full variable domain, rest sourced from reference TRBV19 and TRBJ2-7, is DGGITQSPKYLFRKEGQNVTLSCEQNLNHDAMYWYRQDPGQGLRLIYYSQIVNDFQKGDIAEGYSVSREKKESFPLTVTSAQKNPTAFYLCASSTGDRWDEQYFGPGTRLTVT.

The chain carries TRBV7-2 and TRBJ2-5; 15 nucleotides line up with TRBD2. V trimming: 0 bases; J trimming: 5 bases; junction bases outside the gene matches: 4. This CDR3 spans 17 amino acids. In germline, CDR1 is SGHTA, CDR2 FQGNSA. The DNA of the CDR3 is TGTGCCAGCAGCTTAGCGGGACTAGCGGGGGGTTTGGAGACCCAGTACTTC. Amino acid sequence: CASSLAGLAGGLETQYF.

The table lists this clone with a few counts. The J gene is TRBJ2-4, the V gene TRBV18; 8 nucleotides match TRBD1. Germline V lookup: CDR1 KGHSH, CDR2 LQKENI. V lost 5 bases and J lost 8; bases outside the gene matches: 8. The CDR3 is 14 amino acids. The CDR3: CASSSDRDADIQYF. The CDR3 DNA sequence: TGTGCCAGCTCATCGGACAGGGATGCGGACATTCAGTACTTC.

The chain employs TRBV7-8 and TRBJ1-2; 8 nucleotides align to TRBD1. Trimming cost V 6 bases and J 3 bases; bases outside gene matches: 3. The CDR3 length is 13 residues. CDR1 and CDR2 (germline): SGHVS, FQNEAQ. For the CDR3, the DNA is TGTGCCAGCAGTATGGACAGGGACTATGGCTACACCTTC. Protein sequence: CASSMDRDYGYTF.

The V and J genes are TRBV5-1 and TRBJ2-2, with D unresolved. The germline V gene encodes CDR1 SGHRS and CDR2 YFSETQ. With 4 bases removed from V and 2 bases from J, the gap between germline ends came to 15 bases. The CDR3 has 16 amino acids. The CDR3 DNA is TGCGCCAGCAGCATCCGTGTTACAGAAAACACCGGGGAGCTGTTTTTT. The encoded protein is CASSIRVTENTGELFF. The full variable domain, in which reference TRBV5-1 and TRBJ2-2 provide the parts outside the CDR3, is KAGVTQTPRYLIKTRGQQVTLSCSPISGHRSVSWYQQTPGQGLQFLFEYFSETQRNKGNFPGRFSGRQFSNSRSEMNVSTLELGDSALYLCASSIRVTENTGELFFGEGSRLTVL.

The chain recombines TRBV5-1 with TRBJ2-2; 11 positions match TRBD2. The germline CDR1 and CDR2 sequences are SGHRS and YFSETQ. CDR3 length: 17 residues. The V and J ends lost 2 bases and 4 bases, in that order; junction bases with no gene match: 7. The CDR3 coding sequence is TGCGCCAGCAGCTTTGACCTAGCGGGGGGCGTCACCGGGGAGCTGTTTTTT. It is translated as CASSFDLAGGVTGELFF. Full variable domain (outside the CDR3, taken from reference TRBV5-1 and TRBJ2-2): KAGVTQTPRYLIKTRGQQVTLSCSPISGHRSVSWYQQTPGQGLQFLFEYFSETQRNKGNFPGRFSGRQFSNSRSEMNVSTLELGDSALYLCASSFDLAGGVTGELFFGEGSRLTVL.

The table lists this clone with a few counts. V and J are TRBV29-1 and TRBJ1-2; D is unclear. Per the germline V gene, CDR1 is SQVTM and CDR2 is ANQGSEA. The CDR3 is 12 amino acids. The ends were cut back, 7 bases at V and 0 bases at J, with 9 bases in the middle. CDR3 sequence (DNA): TGCAGCGCGCTCAGGACTAACTATGGCTACACCTTC. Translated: CSALRTNYGYTF.

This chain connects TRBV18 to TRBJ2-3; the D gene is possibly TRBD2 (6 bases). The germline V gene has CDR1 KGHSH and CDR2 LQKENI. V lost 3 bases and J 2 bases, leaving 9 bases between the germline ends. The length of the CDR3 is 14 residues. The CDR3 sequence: CASSPRDSTDTQYF. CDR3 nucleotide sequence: TGTGCCAGCTCACCTCGGGACTCCACAGATACGCAGTATTTT.

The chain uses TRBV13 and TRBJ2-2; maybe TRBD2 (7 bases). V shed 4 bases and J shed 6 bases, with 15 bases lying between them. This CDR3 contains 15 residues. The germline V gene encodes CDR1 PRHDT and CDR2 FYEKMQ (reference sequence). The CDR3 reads CASSSRRGLAGELFF. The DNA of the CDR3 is TGTGCCAGCAGCTCCCGGCGGGGGCTGGCCGGGGAGCTGTTTTTT.

The CDR3 is CASSDSVVGTEAFF. The CDR3 bases are TGTGCCAGCAGTGATAGTGTTGTCGGGACTGAAGCTTTCTTT. V is TRBV2 and J is TRBJ1-1; the D is unclear. Trimming cost V 3 bases and J 5 bases, with 13 bases left between them. The CDR3 runs 14 residues. The germline V gene has CDR1 SNHLY and CDR2 FYNNEI.

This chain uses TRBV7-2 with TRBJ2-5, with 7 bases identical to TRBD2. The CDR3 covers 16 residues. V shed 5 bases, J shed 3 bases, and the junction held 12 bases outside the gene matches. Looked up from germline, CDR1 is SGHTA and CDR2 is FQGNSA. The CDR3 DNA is TGTGCCAGCAGCCGAAGAGCTAGCGGCCTAAAAGAGACCCAGTACTTC. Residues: CASSRRASGLKETQYF.

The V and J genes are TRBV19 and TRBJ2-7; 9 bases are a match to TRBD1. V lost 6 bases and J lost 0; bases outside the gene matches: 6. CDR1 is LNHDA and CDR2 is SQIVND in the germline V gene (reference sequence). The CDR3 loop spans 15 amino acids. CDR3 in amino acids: CASRAPGQGSYEQYF. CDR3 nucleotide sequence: TGTGCCAGTAGGGCCCCGGGACAGGGCTCCTACGAGCAGTACTTC.

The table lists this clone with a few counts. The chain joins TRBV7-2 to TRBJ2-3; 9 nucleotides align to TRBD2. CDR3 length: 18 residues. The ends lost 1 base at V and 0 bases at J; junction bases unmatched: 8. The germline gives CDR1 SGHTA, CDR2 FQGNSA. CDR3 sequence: CASSLVGGGALSTDTQYF. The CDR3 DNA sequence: TGTGCCAGCAGCTTAGTTGGCGGGGGGGCTCTAAGCACAGATACGCAGTATTTT.

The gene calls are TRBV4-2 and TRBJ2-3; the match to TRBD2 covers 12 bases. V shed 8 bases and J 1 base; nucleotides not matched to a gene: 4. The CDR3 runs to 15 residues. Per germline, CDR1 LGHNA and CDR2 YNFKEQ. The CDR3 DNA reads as TGTGCCAGCCGACCTAGCGGGGGGGGCACAGATACGCAGTATTTT. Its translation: CASRPSGGGTDTQYF.

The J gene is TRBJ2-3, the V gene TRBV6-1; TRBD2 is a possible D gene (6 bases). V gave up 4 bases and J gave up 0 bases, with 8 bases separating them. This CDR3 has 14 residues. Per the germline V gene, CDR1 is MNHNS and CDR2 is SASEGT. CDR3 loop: CASSVAGSTDTQYF. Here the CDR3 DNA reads TGTGCCAGCAGTGTGGCGGGGAGCACAGATACGCAGTATTTT.

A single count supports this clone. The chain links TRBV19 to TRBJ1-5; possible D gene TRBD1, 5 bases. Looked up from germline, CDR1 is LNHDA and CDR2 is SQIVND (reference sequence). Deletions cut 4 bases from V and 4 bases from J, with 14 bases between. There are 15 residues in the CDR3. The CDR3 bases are TGTGCCAGTAGTAAAGGCAGGGAAGGTAATCAGCCCCAGCATTTT. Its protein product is CASSKGREGNQPQHF.

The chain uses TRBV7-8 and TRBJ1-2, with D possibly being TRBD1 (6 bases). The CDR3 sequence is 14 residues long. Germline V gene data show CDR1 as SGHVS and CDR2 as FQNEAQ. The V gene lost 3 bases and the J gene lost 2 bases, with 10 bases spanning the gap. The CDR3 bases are TGTGCCAGCAGCTTGGTACAGGGAAACTATGGCTACACCTTC. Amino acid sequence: CASSLVQGNYGYTF.

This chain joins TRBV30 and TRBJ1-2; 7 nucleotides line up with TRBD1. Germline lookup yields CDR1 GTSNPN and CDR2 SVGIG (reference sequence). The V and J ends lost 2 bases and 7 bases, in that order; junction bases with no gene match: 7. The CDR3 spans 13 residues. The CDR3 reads CAWSLQGITGYTF. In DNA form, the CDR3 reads TGTGCCTGGAGTCTACAGGGGATTACTGGCTACACCTTC.

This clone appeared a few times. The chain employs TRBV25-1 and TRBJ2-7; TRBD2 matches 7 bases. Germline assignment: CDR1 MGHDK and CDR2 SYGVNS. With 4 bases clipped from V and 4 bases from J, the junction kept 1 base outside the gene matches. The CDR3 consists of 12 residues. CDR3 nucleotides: TGTGCCAGCAGTGCGGGGGGATACGAGCAGTACTTC. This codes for CASSAGGYEQYF.